This TCR beta chain was recovered during a study of CD8 T cells in Susac syndrome. The CDR3 covers 15 residues. CDR1 and CDR2 (germline): MNHNS, SASEGT. V lost 6 bases, J lost 0 bases, and 13 bases lay in between. It was negative isolation that provided the CD8+ and CD4+ T cells, whereas TEMRA cells were enriched by FACS. A quantity of roughly 0.5 to 1 ug RNA underwent reverse transcription using random hexamers. MiXCR was run by TCRdb on the immunoSEQ multiplex PCR reads, yielding one entry per CDR3 protein. The profile shows some 300,000 distinct CDR3 sequences, around 89% of them singletons. The V gene is TRBV6-1, the J gene TRBJ2-3, with TRBD2 as a possible D gene (5 bases). The source is a human donor with multiple sclerosis. Sequenced: CD8+ T cells from PBMCs. The CDR3 DNA reads TGTGCCAGCAGCCAACTGCGGACTAGCACAGATACGCAGTATTTT. It yields the protein CASSQLRTSTDTQYF.